The entry below gives a single T cell receptor beta chain sequence along with its context. Its specificity is unknown. Amplification of TCR beta CDR3 regions was performed using RNA transcripts as template. The primer set for the first-round RT-PCR of the TCR CDR3 was HTBI. A single record per CDR3 protein comes from TCRdb applying MiXCR to the multiplex PCR reads. In the table there are a few hundred thousand distinct CDR3 sequences, 20% to 25% of which are singletons. Germline V gene lookup returns CDR1 MDHEN and CDR2 SYDVKM. The CDR3 has 14 residues. The ends were cut back, 5 bases at V and 2 bases at J, with 12 bases in the middle. The sample comes from a study of T cells in Graves' hyperthyroidism and ophthalmopathy. Exclusion criteria comprised uncontrolled infection, other autoimmune disease, pregnancy or lactation. Findings of the study overall: Among clonotypes expanded in thyroid above 0.001, most were also found in blood.

This TCR was sampled from a man aged 25-45 years with Graves' ophthalmopathy. The rearrangement joins TRBV28 to TRBJ1-2, with D possibly being TRBD1 (6 bases). Input material: blood. In DNA form, the CDR3 reads TGTGCCAGCAGTGGCGGACAGCCCAACTATGGCTACACCTTC. Protein sequence: CASSGGQPNYGYTF.